This T cell receptor beta chain is from a study of blood T cell repertoires in COVID-19. For the study at large: There were acute and convalescent COVID-19 samples, and they came from the United States, Italy and Spain. PBMCs, B-cell-depleted T cells, or T cells were the source of the cDNA or gDNA that made up the material.

CDR1 is LGHDT, CDR2 YNNKEL, per germline (reference sequence). V was pared by 4 bases and J by 5 bases, with 14 bases of the junction left unmatched. This CDR3 is 17 amino acids long. In the authors' workflow: Estimated nucleated cell counts came from reference gene primer amplification. Some clones are missing from TCRdb's copy, which holds only in-frame ones; the method was immunoSEQ multiplex PCR. The V and J calls and the clone size are those of that table, but D and trimming were determined from the DNA. The sample includes about 260,000 clones, more than 70% of them seen just once. This clone came up once.

This sequence joins TRBV3-1 (or the pseudogene TRBV3-2) and TRBJ2-1; 7 bases are shared with TRBD1. Specimen: peripheral blood. The sequence was collected from a woman between 50 and 59 years old with acute or convalescent COVID-19. DNA of the CDR3: TGTGCCAGCAGCCCGAAAGGGGACAGCCTAAGAGACAATGAGCAGTTCTTC. Translation gives CASSPKGDSLRDNEQFF.